The 32 T cell receptor beta chains below all came from one sample that was sequenced in a study of cytomegalovirus exposure and HLA in healthy donors. The PCR was carried out with 60 Vbeta primers and 13 Jbeta primers. Repertoires were generated with immunoSEQ multiplex PCR, while TCRdb's copy carries only in-frame clones and drops some. The sample comprises approximately 130,000 clones, roughly 79% of which are singletons, and about 1.5% rests with the top ten. The specimen was PBMCs. These receptors were obtained from a woman aged 40-49 years in good health and CMV-seronegative.

This chain links TRBV25-1 with TRBJ2-2, with D unclear. The germline CDR1 and CDR2 sequences are MGHDK and SYGVNS. CDR3 size: 15 residues. The germline V and J ends were trimmed by 8 bases and 0 bases, with 13 bases remaining between them. The CDR3: CASSPLGANTGELFF. CDR3 bases: TGTGCCAGCTCTCCGCTAGGAGCGAACACCGGGGAGCTGTTTTTT.

The chain uses TRBV4-1 and TRBJ2-2; TRBD2 is a possible D gene (7 bases). CDR1 is MGHRA, CDR2 YSYEKL, per germline. V lost 0 bases, J lost 5 bases, and 10 bases lay in between. This CDR3 contains 15 residues. CDR3: CASSQEEGGTGELFF. The CDR3 DNA sequence: TGCGCCAGCAGCCAAGAGGAGGGGGGGACCGGGGAGCTGTTTTTT.

The chain has TRBV6-5 and TRBJ2-5; D unclear. V was pared by 8 bases and J by 2 bases, with 12 bases between. CDR3 length: 13 amino acids. Germline CDR1 is MNHEY and CDR2 is SVGAGI. This CDR3 is CASSNYGQETQYF. The CDR3 DNA is TGTGCCAGCTCGAACTACGGGCAAGAGACCCAGTACTTC.

The genes are TRBV28 and TRBJ2-3, with 8 positions matching TRBD1. CDR3 length equals 16 residues. The germline gives CDR1 MDHEN, CDR2 SYDVKM. V lost 5 bases and J lost 0; bases outside the gene matches: 7. CDR3 coding DNA: TGTGCCAGCAGTCCAAGGACAGGGACTAGCACAGATACGCAGTATTTT. Protein sequence: CASSPRTGTSTDTQYF.

The V gene is TRBV5-6, the J gene TRBJ2-7; D is unresolved. CDR1 and CDR2 (germline): SGHDT, YYEEEE. The CDR3 spans 14 residues. Trimming took off 2 bases at V and 2 bases at J, with 11 bases between the two ends. The chain's CDR3 is CASSFGRPAYEQYF. CDR3 in DNA: TGTGCCAGCAGCTTCGGCAGGCCAGCCTACGAGCAGTACTTC.

The chain has TRBV19 and TRBJ1-5; D might be TRBD1 (5 bases). V gave up 3 bases and J gave up 7 bases, with 13 bases separating them. Germline CDR1 reads LNHDA; CDR2 reads SQIVND (reference sequence). The CDR3 is 14 amino acids. CDR3 DNA: TGTGCCAGTAGTATCTCCAGGGCGAGGCAGCCCCAGCATTTT. It encodes CASSISRARQPQHF.

The chain uses TRBV30 and TRBJ1-2; D unclear. This CDR3 region has 14 residues. Germline-derived CDR1 and CDR2 are GTSNPN and SVGIG (reference sequence). The CDR3 spells CAQKPTGLDYGYTF. In nucleotides, the CDR3 is TGTGCGCAAAAGCCGACGGGTTTGGACTATGGCTACACCTTC.

V is TRBV6-1 and J is TRBJ1-2, with unresolved D. Germline V gene lookup returns CDR1 MNHNS and CDR2 SASEGT. The V gene lost 1 base and the J gene lost 1 base, with 10 bases spanning the gap. The CDR3 runs 15 residues. The CDR3 coding sequence is TGTGCCAGCAGTGAAGGGTCAGCGGGTAACTATGGCTACACCTTC. Protein sequence: CASSEGSAGNYGYTF.

This chain connects TRBV5-1 to TRBJ1-2; 8 bases match TRBD1. In germline, CDR1 is SGHRS, CDR2 YFSETQ. V was clipped by 1 base and J by 7 bases; unmatched bases: 9. CDR3 size: 15 residues. DNA of the CDR3: TGCGCCAGCAGCTTGCAGGGACAGGAGTCTTGTGGCTACACCTTC. Its translation is CASSLQGQESCGYTF.

V and J are TRBV10-1 and TRBJ2-1; D is perhaps TRBD2 (5 bases). Germline V gene lookup returns CDR1 WNHNN and CDR2 SYGVQD (reference sequence). This CDR3 contains 15 residues. Trimming left V 5 bases short and J 0 bases short, with 11 bases between. CDR3 amino acids: CASSKRGSSYNEQFF. CDR3 coding DNA: TGCGCCAGCAGTAAAAGAGGGAGCTCCTACAATGAGCAGTTCTTC.

This sequence joins TRBV5-6 and TRBJ1-4, with 8 bases identical to TRBD1. Trimming took 4 bases from V and 4 from J; bases not matched to a gene: 9. The germline gives CDR1 SGHDT, CDR2 YYEEEE. This CDR3 has 16 residues. CDR3 DNA: TGTGCCAGCAGCCAAAGACAGGGGACGATTAATGAAAAACTGTTTTTT. It specifies CASSQRQGTINEKLFF.

This clone has a single count. The chain is built from TRBV9 and TRBJ1-6; a possible D gene is TRBD1 (5 bases). The germline V and J ends were trimmed by 0 bases and 10 bases, with 14 bases remaining between them. The length of the CDR3 is 15 residues. The V gene's germline CDR1 is SGDLS and CDR2 YYNGEE. Here the CDR3 reads CASSVDSGWYSPLHF. As DNA, the CDR3 is TGTGCCAGCAGCGTAGATTCAGGGTGGTACTCACCCCTCCACTTT.

V usage is TRBV6-5 and J usage is TRBJ1-1; no clear D. The CDR3 spans 12 residues. Deletions cut 8 bases from V and 5 bases from J, with 12 bases between. Per germline, CDR1 MNHEY and CDR2 SVGAGI. The CDR3 bases are TGTGCCAGCCACCCCCGGGGAACTGAAGCTTTCTTT. Its protein product is CASHPRGTEAFF.

The V and J genes are TRBV7-9 and TRBJ1-2, with D possibly matching TRBD1 (5 bases). This CDR3 contains 16 residues. Trimming left V 4 bases short and J 3 bases short, with 18 bases between. Germline CDR1 SEHNR, CDR2 FQNEAQ (reference sequence). The CDR3 spells CASSSSGPGGYYGYTF. Written as DNA, the CDR3 is TGTGCCAGCAGCTCGTCGGGACCCGGGGGGTACTATGGCTACACCTTC.

J is TRBJ2-5 and V is TRBV30; no definite D call. Germline values: CDR1 GTSNPN, CDR2 SVGIG (reference sequence). V lost 5 bases and J lost 3, with 7 bases in between. The CDR3 loop spans 11 amino acids. The CDR3 protein is CAWGKEETQYF. CDR3 DNA: TGTGCCTGGGGCAAAGAAGAGACCCAGTACTTC.

For the CDR3, the DNA is TGTGCCAGCCGGGACAGGGGGTGGTACGAGCAGTACTTC. This translates into CASRDRGWYEQYF. This rearrangement joins TRBV6-1 to TRBJ2-7, with 11 bases matching TRBD1. The J segment lost 4 bases and the V segment lost 8 bases, leaving 4 bases of the junction unmatched. The CDR3 is made up of 13 amino acids. In germline, CDR1 is MNHNS, CDR2 SASEGT.

This clone was recorded once. V usage is TRBV10-3 and J usage is TRBJ1-2; TRBD1 might be the D (6 bases). From germline, CDR1 is ENHRY and CDR2 SYGVKD. The CDR3 is 16 amino acids. V was cut by 2 bases and J by 4 bases, with 17 bases left in between. CDR3 in DNA: TGTGCCATCAGTGAGGGTGCCAGGGGTGGGTCCTATGGCTACACCTTC. Residues: CAISEGARGGSYGYTF.

The chain uses TRBV5-4 and TRBJ2-5, with TRBD1 matching 11 bases. The length of the CDR3 is 16 residues. Trimming took 3 bases from V and 5 from J; bases not matched to a gene: 9. CDR1 SGHNT and CDR2 YYREEE come from the germline V gene (reference sequence). CDR3 nucleotides: TGTGCCAGCAGCTCCCCGGGACAGGGGGTGTGGGAGACCCAGTACTTC. This codes for CASSSPGQGVWETQYF.

This clone appeared a single time. The chain joins TRBV7-9 to TRBJ2-2; the D gene is possibly TRBD1 (5 bases). V lost 3 bases, J lost 7 bases, and 9 bases lay in between. Germline CDR1 SEHNR, CDR2 FQNEAQ (reference sequence). The CDR3 runs to 13 residues. The CDR3 sequence is CASSFQGNGELFF. Written as DNA, the CDR3 is TGTGCCAGCAGCTTTCAGGGCAACGGGGAGCTGTTTTTT. The variable domain in full, completed from reference TRBV7-9 and TRBJ2-2, reads DTGVSQNPRHKITKRGQNVTFRCDPISEHNRLYWYRQTLGQGPEFLTYFQNEAQLEKSRLLSDRFSAERPKGSFSTLEIQRTEQGDSAMYLCASSFQGNGELFFGEGSRLTVL.

This clone has only one observation. J is TRBJ1-1 and V is TRBV6-5; 10 bases align to TRBD1. J lost 9 bases, V lost 4 bases, and 8 bases had no gene match. The CDR3 contains 14 residues. Germline CDR1 reads MNHEY; CDR2 reads SVGAGI. CDR3 residues: CASSWNDRGRKAFF. The CDR3 DNA sequence: TGTGCCAGCAGTTGGAATGACAGGGGGCGGAAAGCTTTCTTT.

This clone was seen only a few times. This sequence joins TRBV11-2 and TRBJ1-6; no reliable D call. CDR3 length: 13 amino acids. Trimming removed 4 bases from V and 10 bases from J, with 11 bases in between. CDR1 and CDR2 (germline): SGHAT, FQNNGV. In DNA form, the CDR3 reads TGTGCCAGCAGCTGGGAGGTCGGGTCACCCCTCCACTTT. Its translation: CASSWEVGSPLHF.

The rearrangement uses TRBV28 and TRBJ2-1; 9 nucleotides agree with TRBD1. V lost 4 bases and J lost 7; bases outside the gene matches: 8. Germline V lookup: CDR1 MDHEN, CDR2 SYDVKM. CDR3 size: 15 residues. CDR3 DNA sequence: TGTGCCAGCAGTTCGGCCGGGACAGGGACAAATGAGCAGTTCTTC. This codes for CASSSAGTGTNEQFF.

V and J are TRBV5-4 and TRBJ1-6; D call uncertain. This CDR3 is built from 16 residues. The V and J ends lost 2 bases and 9 bases respectively, with 18 bases between them. Germline V gene lookup returns CDR1 SGHNT and CDR2 YYREEE (reference sequence). CDR3 bases: TGTGCCAGCAGCTTAACGGGTGCCATTCCATCTTCACCCCTCCACTTT. It specifies CASSLTGAIPSSPLHF.

DNA of the CDR3: TGTGCCAGCAGTGAATGGGGGCGGTCCTACGAGCAGTACTTC. Translated, it gives CASSEWGRSYEQYF. This sequence joins TRBV6-1 and TRBJ2-7, with D perhaps TRBD1 (6 bases). V lost 2 bases, J lost 1 base, and 9 bases lay in between. The CDR3 runs 14 residues. Germline V CDR1 and CDR2: MNHNS, SASEGT.

J is TRBJ1-3 and V is TRBV6-5; D not certain. V lost 5 bases and J 0 bases, leaving 8 bases between the germline ends. The CDR3 has 14 amino acids. Germline V gives CDR1 MNHEY, CDR2 SVGAGI. The DNA for the CDR3 is TGTGCCAGCAGTAGGGCGGGCTCTGGAAACACCATATATTTT. Protein sequence: CASSRAGSGNTIYF.

The chain carries TRBV9 and TRBJ1-1; 10 bases agree with TRBD1. Germline V gene sequence: CDR1 SGDLS, CDR2 YYNGEE. V lost 3 bases to trimming and J lost 5 bases; unmatched junction nucleotides: 7. The CDR3 is 15 amino acids. The CDR3 nucleotides read TGTGCCAGCAGCGAGGGGGGACAGGGGAGTACTGAAGCTTTCTTT. It specifies CASSEGGQGSTEAFF.

The chain couples TRBV4-2 to TRBJ2-3, with TRBD2 identical over 15 bases. This CDR3 has 22 amino acids. J was trimmed by 0 bases and V by 0 bases; bases with no gene match: 13. Germline values: CDR1 LGHNA, CDR2 YNFKEQ. CDR3 loop: CASSQDRLPGLAGGGSTDTQYF. The CDR3 nucleotides are TGTGCCAGCAGCCAAGACAGGCTCCCGGGACTAGCGGGGGGCGGTAGCACAGATACGCAGTATTTT.

About this clone itself: Other DNA sequences in this specimen translate into the identical CDR3. The rearrangement joins TRBV9 to TRBJ2-7; D is ambiguous. Germline assignment: CDR1 SGDLS and CDR2 YYNGEE. This CDR3 has 14 amino acids. Trimming stripped 2 bases from V and 1 base from J, with 10 bases between. The CDR3 DNA follows: TGTGCCAGCAGCGTTAATAGAGATTCCTACGAGCAGTACTTC. Translated, it gives CASSVNRDSYEQYF.

The chain recombines TRBV7-8 with TRBJ2-5; D remains unclear. Germline V gene sequence: CDR1 SGHVS, CDR2 FQNEAQ. Trimming left V 2 bases short and J 9 bases short, with 19 bases between. This CDR3 spans 15 amino acids. The CDR3 sequence: CASSLNSVGSLAQYF. CDR3 sequence (DNA): TGTGCCAGCAGCTTAAATTCCGTCGGGTCGTTGGCCCAGTACTTC. The full variable domain, with the rest looked up from reference TRBV7-8 and TRBJ2-5, is GAGVSQSPRYKVAKRGQDVALRCDPISGHVSLFWYQQALGQGPEFLTYFQNEAQLDKSGLPSDRFFAERPEGSVSTLKIQRTQQEDSAVYLCASSLNSVGSLAQYFGPGTRLLVL.

This chain links TRBV27 with TRBJ1-2; the match to TRBD1 covers 10 bases. Germline V gives CDR1 MNHEY, CDR2 SMNVEV (reference sequence). V lost 7 bases to trimming and J lost 4 bases; unmatched junction nucleotides: 9. The CDR3 sequence is 15 residues long. Written as DNA, the CDR3 is TGTGCCAGCAAACCAGGGACAGGGGTTCCCTATGGCTACACCTTC. Its protein is CASKPGTGVPYGYTF.

This clone came up a few times. V is TRBV27 and J is TRBJ1-1, with 11 bases aligning to TRBD1. In germline, CDR1 is MNHEY, CDR2 SMNVEV (reference sequence). Trimming at V came to 4 bases and at J to 5 bases, leaving 6 bases not matched to a gene. The CDR3 has 15 residues. CDR3: CASSSGTGGTTEAFF. The CDR3 DNA follows: TGTGCCAGCAGTTCCGGGACAGGGGGGACAACTGAAGCTTTCTTT.

The chain has TRBV27 and TRBJ2-6; no clear D gene. The CDR3 spans 15 residues. Trimming left V 2 bases short and J 10 bases short, with 15 bases between. CDR1 and CDR2 (germline): MNHEY, SMNVEV (reference sequence). CDR3 coding DNA: TGTGCCAGCAGTTTACATTCTGTAGCTGAAAACGTCCTGACTTTC. Amino acid sequence: CASSLHSVAENVLTF. Based on the CDR3 plus reference TRBV27 and TRBJ2-6, the full variable domain is EAQVTQNPRYLITVTGKKLTVTCSQNMNHEYMSWYRQDPGLGLRQIYYSMNVEVTDKGDVPEGYKVSRKEKRNFPLILESPSPNQTSLYFCASSLHSVAENVLTFGAGSRLTVL.